The sequence of this T cell receptor beta chain was determined in a study of prognosis after radiotherapy for stage I lung cancer. Study observations and caveats: Post-therapy Shannon entropy was lower in patients developing distant metastases following stereotactic body radiation therapy. Patients given stereotactic body radiation therapy showed fewer unique TCR clones afterward, median around 9,500 versus 6,500.

Template was genomic DNA; TCR beta CDR3 amplified in two multiplex PCR rounds. During first-round PCR, primers specific to each TRBV and TRBJ gene were used. One entry per CDR3 protein results from TCRdb running MiXCR on the multiplex PCR reads. The sample lists 50,000 or so distinct CDR3 sequences, about 35% occurring once. Deletions cut 4 bases from V and 4 bases from J, with 11 bases between. CDR1 is SQVTM and CDR2 is ANQGSEA in the germline V gene. This CDR3 has 13 amino acids. This clonotype was recorded many times. Antigen unknown. The material was PBMCs, obtained before or after stereotactic body radiation therapy (not recorded which). V usage is TRBV29-1 and J usage is TRBJ2-1; D is possibly TRBD1 or TRBD2 (5 bases each). This TCR was recovered from a donor over 45 with non-small cell lung cancer. The CDR3 loop is CSVVGDGYNEQFF. CDR3 in DNA: TGCAGCGTTGTAGGGGACGGGTACAATGAGCAGTTCTTC.